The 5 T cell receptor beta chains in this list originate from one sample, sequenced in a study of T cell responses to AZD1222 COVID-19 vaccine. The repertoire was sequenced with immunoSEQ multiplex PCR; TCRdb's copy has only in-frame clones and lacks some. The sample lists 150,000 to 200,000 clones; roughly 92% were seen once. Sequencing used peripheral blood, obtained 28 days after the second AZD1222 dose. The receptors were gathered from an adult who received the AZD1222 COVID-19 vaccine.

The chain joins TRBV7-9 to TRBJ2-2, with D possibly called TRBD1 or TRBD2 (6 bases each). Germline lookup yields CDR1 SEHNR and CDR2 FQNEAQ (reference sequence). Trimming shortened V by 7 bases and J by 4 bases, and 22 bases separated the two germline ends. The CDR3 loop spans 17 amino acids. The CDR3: CASTTLSWGALTGELFF. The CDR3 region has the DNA TGTGCCAGCACCACCCTTAGTTGGGGGGCTCTCACCGGGGAGCTGTTTTTT.

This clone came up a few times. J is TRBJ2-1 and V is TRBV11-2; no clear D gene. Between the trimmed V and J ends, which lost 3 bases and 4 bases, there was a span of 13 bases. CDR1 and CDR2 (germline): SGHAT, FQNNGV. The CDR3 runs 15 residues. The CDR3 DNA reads TGTGCCAGCAGCTTTCCCCCAGAATCATACAATGAGCAGTTCTTC. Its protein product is CASSFPPESYNEQFF. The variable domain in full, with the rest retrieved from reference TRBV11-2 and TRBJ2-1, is EAGVAQSPRYKIIEKRQSVAFWCNPISGHATLYWYQQILGQGPKLLIQFQNNGVVDDSQLPKDRFSAERLKGVDSTLKIQPAKLEDSAVYLCASSFPPESYNEQFFGPGTRLTVL.

The DNA of the CDR3 is TGTGCCACCAGTGATTCCAGGGGCCCTGGGGAGACCCAGTACTTC. Translating it yields CATSDSRGPGETQYF. The V and J genes are TRBV24-1 and TRBJ2-5; D possibly corresponds to TRBD1 (6 bases). Germline V lookup: CDR1 KGHDR, CDR2 SFDVKD. There are 15 residues in the CDR3. Trimming removed 2 bases at V and 5 bases at J, with 14 bases between.

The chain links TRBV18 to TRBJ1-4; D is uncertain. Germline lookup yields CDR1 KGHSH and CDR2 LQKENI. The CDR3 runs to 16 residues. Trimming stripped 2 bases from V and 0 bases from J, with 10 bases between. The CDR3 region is CASSPIPGSTNEKLFF. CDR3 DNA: TGTGCCAGCTCACCAATTCCAGGCTCAACTAATGAAAAACTGTTTTTT.

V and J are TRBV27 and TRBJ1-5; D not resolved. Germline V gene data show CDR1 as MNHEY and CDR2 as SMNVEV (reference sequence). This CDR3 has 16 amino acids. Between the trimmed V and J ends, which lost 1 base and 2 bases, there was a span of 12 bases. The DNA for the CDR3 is TGTGCCAGCAGTTTATTCTGGGGAGGCGGCAATCAGCCCCAGCATTTT. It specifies CASSLFWGGGNQPQHF.